The clone carrying this T cell receptor (beta chain) appeared a few times. The data were obtained in a study of T cells in localized non-small cell lung cancer. Sequencing used immunoSEQ multiplex PCR; TCRdb keeps in-frame clones, though not all of them. The table records tens of thousands of clones, around 82% of them present only once. Germline-derived CDR1 and CDR2 are MDHEN and SYDVKM. Trimming removed 1 base from V and 1 base from J, with 11 bases in between. The CDR3 consists of 16 residues. This chain uses TRBV28 with TRBJ1-5; no firm D call. Source: PBMCs, taken before any cancer treatment. The clonotype originates from a man aged 40 to 69 with stage II squamous cell lung carcinoma. This chain's CDR3 is CASSLSRGGSNQPQHF. The CDR3 region has the DNA TGTGCCAGCAGTTTATCACGGGGAGGGAGCAATCAGCCCCAGCATTTT.